The subject of this entry is one T cell receptor beta chain. Its antigen is not yet known. Base qualities were left out, and no much larger clone turns up one base away. The immunoSEQ Assay, a bias-controlled multiplex PCR, was used to amplify TCRbeta CDR3 regions from genomic DNA. The original pipeline was this. Within the assay, amplification of reference gene primers was used to estimate how many nucleated cells each sample contained. Sequence reads were collapsed and filtered to measure the absolute abundance of every unique TCRbeta CDR3 rearrangement. Productive Simpson clonality was computed per sample as the square root of Simpson's diversity index over productive rearrangements. The immuneACCESS repertoire file appears here via TCRdb, limited to in-frame rearrangements. These files lack a portion of the clones; in checked studies, under half of the deficit traces to unresolved V genes, and the cause of the others is not known. V and J calls and clone size are copied from that table; D and trimming were computed from the DNA. The sample table records 100,000 or so clones; roughly 80% of these occur just once. Of the sample, 15% to 20% is held by the ten largest clones.

This sample is drawn from a study of blood T cell repertoires in COVID-19 (dated by TCRdb to the early 2020s). Regarding the research as a whole: Samples covering the acute and convalescent phases of COVID-19 were provided by collaborators in the United States, Italy and Spain. Nearly every sample came with metadata listing a de-identified subject ID, COVID-19 status, age in years and sex. The material from the prospective study consisted of cDNA or gDNA derived from T cells, B-cell-depleted T cells, or PBMCs. The repertoires were made available in a free public database intended to serve as a resource for research on the immune response to SARS-CoV-2. Deeply sampled blood TCRbeta repertoires from subjects exposed to, actively infected with, or recovered from COVID-19 were included in the dataset. The samples were drawn from two sources: the first 160 participants of the ongoing ImmuneRACE study, and 1,000 to 1,500 subjects contributed by 6 global collaborators. Where available, HLA class I and class II types were obtained from metadata supplied by the sample provider rather than from assay-based typing. Overall study results and their limits: The amount of clinical and demographic metadata varied by source and participant and was provided uncurated.

Whole blood was collected in K2EDTA tubes by collaborating institutions according to the institutions' own protocols. For TCRbeta analysis, collaborators shipped samples as frozen whole blood, isolated PBMCs, or DNA extracted from either of those sample types. CDR1 and CDR2 are read off the germline V gene (reference sequence) as MNHNY and SVGAGI. Ends trimmed: V by 11 bases, J by 0 bases; bases unmatched to a gene: 5. The CDR3 holds 13 amino acids from the cysteine to the phenylalanine. The read is trimmed to its CDR3 DNA, 39 bases read in frame from base 1. The sequencing sample was made of peripheral blood. The chain is assembled from TRBV6-6 and TRBJ2-3, and 7 bases in between align with TRBD1. This sequence was found in a woman in her sixties or seventies with acute or convalescent COVID-19. In nucleotide form, the sequence is TGTGCCTGCGAGGGGGCTAGCACAGATACGCAGTATTTT. This yields the protein CACEGASTDTQYF.